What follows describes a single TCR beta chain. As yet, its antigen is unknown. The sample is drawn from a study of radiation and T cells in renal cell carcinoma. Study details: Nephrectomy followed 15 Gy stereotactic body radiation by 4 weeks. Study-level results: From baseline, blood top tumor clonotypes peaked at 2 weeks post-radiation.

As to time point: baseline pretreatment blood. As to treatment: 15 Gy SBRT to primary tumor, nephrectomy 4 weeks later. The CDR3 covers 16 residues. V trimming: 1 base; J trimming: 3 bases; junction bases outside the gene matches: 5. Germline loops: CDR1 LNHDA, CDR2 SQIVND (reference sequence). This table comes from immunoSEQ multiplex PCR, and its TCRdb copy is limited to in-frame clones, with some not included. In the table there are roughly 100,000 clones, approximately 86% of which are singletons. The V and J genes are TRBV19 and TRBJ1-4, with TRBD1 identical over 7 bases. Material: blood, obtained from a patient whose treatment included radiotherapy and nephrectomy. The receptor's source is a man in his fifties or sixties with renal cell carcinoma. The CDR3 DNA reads TGTGCCAGTAGTATAGGTTCTACAGGGGCTAATGAAAAACTGTTTTTT. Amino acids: CASSIGSTGANEKLFF. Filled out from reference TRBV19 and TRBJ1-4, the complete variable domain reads DGGITQSPKYLFRKEGQNVTLSCEQNLNHDAMYWYRQDPGQGLRLIYYSQIVNDFQKGDIAEGYSVSREKKESFPLTVTSAQKNPTAFYLCASSIGSTGANEKLFFGSGTQLSVL.